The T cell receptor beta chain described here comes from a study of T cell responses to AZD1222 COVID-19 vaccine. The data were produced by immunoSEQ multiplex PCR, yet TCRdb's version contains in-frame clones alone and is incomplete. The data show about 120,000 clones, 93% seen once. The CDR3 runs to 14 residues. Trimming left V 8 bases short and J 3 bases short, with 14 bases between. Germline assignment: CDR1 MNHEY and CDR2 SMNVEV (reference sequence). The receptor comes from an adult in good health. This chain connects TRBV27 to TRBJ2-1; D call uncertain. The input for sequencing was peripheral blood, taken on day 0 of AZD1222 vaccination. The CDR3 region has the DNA TGTGCCAGCGGAACTCTTAACTACTACAATGAGCAGTTCTTC. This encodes CASGTLNYYNEQFF.